This T cell receptor beta chain was recorded in a study of CD8+CD57+ T cells in acquired aplastic anemia. Study summary: DNA recovered from sorted CD4+ and CD8+ cells had a mean of approximately 3.5 ug.

Patients picked for sequencing had shown CD8+CD57+ cell expansion detected by flow cytometry. Trimming at V came to 4 bases and at J to 11 bases, leaving 5 bases not matched to a gene. This CDR3 comprises 14 residues. Germline loops: CDR1 SNHLY, CDR2 FYNNEI. Genomic DNA, the template, was used for profiling of the TCR beta VDJ and CDR3. Each CDR3 protein is one row after TCRdb ran MiXCR on the reads. The sample holds roughly 500,000 distinct CDR3 sequences, over 25% seen once. The source of this sequence is a human donor with aplastic anemia. Sequencing used sorted CD4+, CD8+, or CD8+CD57+ T cells (not recorded which) from PBMCs. The V and J genes are TRBV2 and TRBJ1-6; TRBD1 agrees at 10 bases. For the CDR3, the DNA is TGTGCCAGCAGTGGTCGGACAGGGGGGCCACCCCTCCACTTT. Protein: CASSGRTGGPPLHF.